The 16 T cell receptor beta chains in this list originate from one sample, sequenced in a study of T cell responses to AZD1222 COVID-19 vaccine. The protocol was immunoSEQ multiplex PCR, while the TCRdb copy is restricted to in-frame clones and leaves out a portion. Of fewer than 100,000 clones listed, roughly 90% were seen once; the top ten hold over 1.3%. Sequencing used peripheral blood, obtained 28 days after the second AZD1222 dose. The receptors come from an adult who received the AZD1222 COVID-19 vaccine.

This chain connects TRBV28 to TRBJ2-5; TRBD1 or TRBD2 may be the D gene (6 bases each). CDR3 length: 14 amino acids. Germline V gene data show CDR1 as MDHEN and CDR2 as SYDVKM. Trimming took off 10 bases at V and 9 bases at J, with 24 bases between the two ends. CDR3 sequence (DNA): TGTGCCACCCGAAGTGGGGACTCCCAGGGGTCCCAGTACTTC. Protein product: CATRSGDSQGSQYF.

This chain joins TRBV6-5 and TRBJ2-7, with a possible D match to TRBD2 (6 bases). The CDR3 runs to 14 residues. Germline values: CDR1 MNHEY, CDR2 SVGAGI. Trimming left V 6 bases short and J 6 bases short, with 18 bases between. The CDR3 is CASSPPGVSPEQYF. CDR3 nucleotides: TGTGCCAGCAGCCCCCCGGGGGTGTCCCCCGAGCAGTACTTC.

This rearrangement joins TRBV7-2 to TRBJ1-6; TRBD1 agrees at 7 bases. Trimming removed 5 bases from V and 10 bases from J; junction bases left unmatched: 8. Germline assignment: CDR1 SGHTA and CDR2 FQGNSA. The CDR3 is 14 residues long. DNA of the CDR3: TGTGCCAGCAGCCAGAGACAGGGTGGCTCACCCCTCCACTTT. Residues: CASSQRQGGSPLHF.

On this clone itself: At one end, the junction sequence differs from germline, possibly due to a read error. This chain uses TRBV6-1 with TRBJ2-5, with 8 positions matching TRBD1. This CDR3 has 15 amino acids. Germline CDR1 and CDR2: MNHNS and SASEGT. CDR3 loop: CASREDQGAGETQYF. CDR3 coding DNA: TGTGCCAGCAGGGAAGACCAGGGGGCTGGGGAGACCCAGTACTTC.

V and J are TRBV6-6 and TRBJ1-2, with TRBD1 as a possible D gene (6 bases). V was cut by 6 bases and J by 2 bases, with 10 bases left in between. This CDR3 spans 13 amino acids. Germline V gene lookup returns CDR1 MNHNY and CDR2 SVGAGI (reference sequence). The DNA for the CDR3 is TGTGCCAGCAGCACCGGGACAAACTATGGCTACACCTTC. Translated: CASSTGTNYGYTF.

The chain couples TRBV10-3 to TRBJ2-7; 12 bases map to TRBD1. The CDR3 consists of 18 residues. V lost 9 bases and J lost 3; bases outside the gene matches: 18. Germline lookup yields CDR1 ENHRY and CDR2 SYGVKD. CDR3 nucleotides: TGTGCCATTACCGAGGGGACAGGGGGCACCTTCGGCCTCTACGAGCAGTACTTC. This encodes CAITEGTGGTFGLYEQYF.

The rearrangement uses TRBV4-1 and TRBJ2-2; 9 bases are a match to TRBD1. The CDR3 extends over 14 amino acids. The V and J ends lost 2 bases and 6 bases, in that order; junction bases with no gene match: 1. The germline V gene encodes CDR1 MGHRA and CDR2 YSYEKL. The CDR3 loop reads CASSQRDRAGELFF. CDR3 nucleotide sequence: TGCGCCAGCAGCCAAAGGGACAGGGCCGGGGAGCTGTTTTTT.

This clone appeared a single time. V gene TRBV19 combines with J gene TRBJ2-2, with D perhaps TRBD2 (5 bases). V gave up 7 bases and J gave up 5 bases, with 14 bases separating them. CDR3 length: 14 amino acids. Germline V gene sequence: CDR1 LNHDA, CDR2 SQIVND (reference sequence). The CDR3 DNA reads as TGTGCCAGTACCCCCTTCACGGGAACCGGGGAGCTGTTTTTT. Its protein product is CASTPFTGTGELFF.

The chain links TRBV7-9 to TRBJ1-1; D is uncertain. Trimming removed 9 bases at V and 0 bases at J, with 11 bases between. The CDR3 loop spans 13 amino acids. CDR1 SEHNR and CDR2 FQNEAQ come from the germline V gene (reference sequence). The DNA of the CDR3 is TGTGCCAGGACTAATATTATGAACACTGAAGCTTTCTTT. Translation gives CARTNIMNTEAFF. The full variable domain, its missing parts supplied by reference TRBV7-9 and TRBJ1-1, is DTGVSQNPRHKITKRGQNVTFRCDPISEHNRLYWYRQTLGQGPEFLTYFQNEAQLEKSRLLSDRFSAERPKGSFSTLEIQRTEQGDSAMYLCARTNIMNTEAFFGQGTRLTVV.

V gene TRBV5-1 combines with J gene TRBJ2-3; tentatively, D is TRBD2 (5 bases). This CDR3 spans 13 amino acids. Trimming shortened V by 4 bases and J by 9 bases, and 15 bases separated the two germline ends. Germline V lookup: CDR1 SGHRS, CDR2 YFSETQ. The chain's CDR3 is CASSQDSVGTQYF. As DNA, the CDR3 is TGCGCCAGCAGCCAGGACTCCGTGGGAACGCAGTATTTT.

For the CDR3, the DNA is TGCGCCAGCAGCCAAGAGGTTGGCGGGGGGACCACCGGGGAGCTGTTTTTT. It specifies CASSQEVGGGTTGELFF. The rearrangement links TRBV4-1 to TRBJ2-2; TRBD2 aligns across 8 bases. CDR3 length equals 17 residues. Trimming cost V 0 bases and J 4 bases; bases outside gene matches: 7. Germline CDR1 and CDR2: MGHRA and YSYEKL.

This chain connects TRBV11-2 to TRBJ2-3, with 11 positions matching TRBD2. CDR3 length: 19 residues. The V gene's germline CDR1 is SGHAT and CDR2 FQNNGV. V lost 4 bases, J lost 3 bases, and 15 bases stayed unmatched. CDR3 nucleotides: TGTGCCAGCAGCTCCATCTCACTAGCGGGGGTCTCCGCGACAGATACGCAGTATTTT. It codes for CASSSISLAGVSATDTQYF.

CDR3 nucleotides: TGTGCCACCCGGAGCCAAAGGGACTCGAACACTGAAGCTTTCTTT. Translated, it gives CATRSQRDSNTEAFF. The rearrangement links TRBV6-5 to TRBJ1-1, with a possible D match to TRBD1 (5 bases). Per germline, CDR1 MNHEY and CDR2 SVGAGI. V dropped 10 bases and J dropped 1 base, with 19 bases sitting between them. This CDR3 region has 15 residues.

The chain combines TRBV4-1 with TRBJ1-5; a possible D gene is TRBD1 (5 bases). Germline V lookup: CDR1 MGHRA, CDR2 YSYEKL. This CDR3 comprises 15 residues. Trimming left V 3 bases short and J 4 bases short, with 13 bases between. CDR3 sequence (DNA): TGCGCCAGCAGCCACCCGGGACCCCGGAATCAGCCCCAGCATTTT. Translated: CASSHPGPRNQPQHF.

The rearrangement uses TRBV4-1 and TRBJ1-2, with unresolved D. Trimming shortened V by 1 base and J by 1 base, and 4 bases separated the two germline ends. The CDR3 is made up of 13 amino acids. The germline V gene has CDR1 MGHRA and CDR2 YSYEKL. Here the CDR3 DNA reads TGCGCCAGCAGCCAAGTGATTAACTATGGCTACACCTTC. This gives the protein CASSQVINYGYTF.

V is TRBV30 and J is TRBJ1-4, with D uncertain. CDR1 GTSNPN and CDR2 SVGIG come from the germline V gene (reference sequence). The CDR3 runs 14 residues. Trimming stripped 6 bases from V and 0 bases from J, with 11 bases between. The CDR3 region has the DNA TGTGCCTGCCGCCGATCTGCAACTAATGAAAAACTGTTTTTT. Translating gives CACRRSATNEKLFF.